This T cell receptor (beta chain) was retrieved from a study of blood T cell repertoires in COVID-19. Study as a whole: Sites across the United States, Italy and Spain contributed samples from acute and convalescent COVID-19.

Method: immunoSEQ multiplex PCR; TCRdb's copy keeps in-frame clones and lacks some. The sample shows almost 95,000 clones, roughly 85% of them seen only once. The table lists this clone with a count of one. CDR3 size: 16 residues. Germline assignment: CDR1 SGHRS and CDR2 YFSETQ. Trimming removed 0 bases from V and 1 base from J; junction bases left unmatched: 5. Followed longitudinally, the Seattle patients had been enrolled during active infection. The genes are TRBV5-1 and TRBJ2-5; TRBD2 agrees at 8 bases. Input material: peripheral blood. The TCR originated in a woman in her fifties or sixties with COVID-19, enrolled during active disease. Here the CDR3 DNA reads TGCGCCAGCAGCTTGGCCCCTAGCGGGTCCCAAGAGACCCAGTACTTC. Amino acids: CASSLAPSGSQETQYF.